These 24 T cell receptor beta chains originate from one sample sequenced in a study of blood T cell repertoires in COVID-19. TCRdb's copy holds only in-frame clones and misses some; the assay was immunoSEQ multiplex PCR. The sample has some 390,000 clones, approximately 91% seen once. Sequencing used peripheral blood. All receptors derive from a middle-aged woman with COVID-19, enrolled during active disease.

The chain carries TRBV5-6 and TRBJ2-1; 9 nucleotides agree with TRBD1. Germline trimming cut 4 bases from V and 7 bases from J; bases unmatched to any gene: 12. Germline CDR1 SGHDT, CDR2 YYEEEE. The CDR3 sequence is 16 residues long. The CDR3 coding sequence is TGTGCCAGCAGCCTCTCCGGGACAGGGAGGGGAAATGAGCAGTTCTTC. It translates to CASSLSGTGRGNEQFF.

The chain employs TRBV7-2 and TRBJ2-1, with a possible D match to TRBD2 (5 bases). Germline lookup yields CDR1 SGHTA and CDR2 FQGNSA. The CDR3 has 18 amino acids. With 5 bases removed from V and 0 bases from J, the gap between germline ends came to 20 bases. The CDR3 protein is CASSRPQKRTSSYNEQFF. For the CDR3, the DNA is TGTGCCAGCAGCCGTCCACAAAAGCGGACGAGCTCCTACAATGAGCAGTTCTTC.

The chain carries TRBV28 and TRBJ1-1; possible D gene TRBD1, 5 bases. The V gene lost 5 bases and the J gene lost 6 bases, with 13 bases spanning the gap. The CDR3 has 13 amino acids. The germline gives CDR1 MDHEN, CDR2 SYDVKM. The chain's CDR3 is CASSLDGGAEAFF. In nucleotides, the CDR3 is TGTGCCAGCAGTCTCGATGGGGGGGCTGAAGCTTTCTTT.

This clone was recorded only once. V gene TRBV6-5 combines with J gene TRBJ1-6, with D unclear. CDR1 and CDR2 (germline): MNHEY, SVGAGI. The CDR3 is made up of 14 amino acids. The V end lost 3 bases, the J end lost 10 bases, and 13 bases lay between the germline ends. The CDR3 DNA sequence: TGTGCCAGCAGTTATTTCCAATTACGGTCACCCCTCCACTTT. The encoded protein is CASSYFQLRSPLHF.

This clone was seen just once. The chain's CDR3 is CASSIGQGAMNTEAFF. CDR3 sequence (DNA): TGTGCCAGTAGTATAGGTCAGGGGGCTATGAACACTGAAGCTTTCTTT. This chain connects TRBV19 to TRBJ1-1, with 8 positions matching TRBD1. CDR3 length equals 16 residues. V shed 1 base and J 0 bases; nucleotides not matched to a gene: 4. The germline V gene encodes CDR1 LNHDA and CDR2 SQIVND (reference sequence).

This clone showed up just once. V is TRBV19 and J is TRBJ2-1; a possible D gene is TRBD1 (6 bases). CDR1 is LNHDA and CDR2 is SQIVND in the germline V gene (reference sequence). CDR3 length: 14 residues. Deletions cut 8 bases from V and 2 bases from J, with 13 bases between. CDR3 DNA sequence: TGTGCCAGTGCCAACAGGGCCCCCTACAATGAGCAGTTCTTC. This translates into CASANRAPYNEQFF.

This rearrangement joins TRBV5-4 to TRBJ2-1; the D is unclear. The CDR3 extends over 15 amino acids. Germline CDR1 SGHNT, CDR2 YYREEE (reference sequence). The V and J ends lost 3 bases and 0 bases respectively, with 10 bases between them. The CDR3 DNA follows: TGTGCCAGCAGCTCGGGTTCCGCCTCCTACAATGAGCAGTTCTTC. It encodes CASSSGSASYNEQFF.

The V and J genes are TRBV28 and TRBJ1-1; D is possibly TRBD1 (5 bases). With 3 bases removed from V and 5 bases from J, the gap between germline ends came to 19 bases. The CDR3 runs 16 residues. Germline CDR1 reads MDHEN; CDR2 reads SYDVKM. Here the CDR3 DNA reads TGTGCCAGCAGTTTGTCGGCAGGGACTCGGGAGACTGAAGCTTTCTTT. Translated, it gives CASSLSAGTRETEAFF.

V and J are TRBV27 and TRBJ2-2; tentatively, D is TRBD2 (5 bases). The germline V and J ends were trimmed by 6 bases and 1 base, with 9 bases remaining between them. The CDR3 spans 14 residues. CDR1 and CDR2 from the germline V gene are MNHEY and SMNVEV (reference sequence). In nucleotides, the CDR3 is TGTGCCAGCAGCCTACTAGGGAACACCGGGGAGCTGTTTTTT. It encodes CASSLLGNTGELFF.

This clone was seen a single time. The sample has other DNA sequences that encode this CDR3 too. V and J are TRBV5-1 and TRBJ1-5; 8 bases align to TRBD1. CDR1 SGHRS and CDR2 YFSETQ come from the germline V gene. This CDR3 is 15 amino acids long. The J segment lost 1 base and the V segment lost 1 base, leaving 1 base of the junction unmatched. The CDR3 sequence: CASSLTGGSNQPQHF. The DNA for the CDR3 is TGCGCCAGCAGCTTGACAGGGGGAAGCAATCAGCCCCAGCATTTT.

This clone was counted only a few times. This chain links TRBV6-5 with TRBJ1-6, with D perhaps TRBD1 (6 bases). Trimming left V 5 bases short and J 11 bases short, with 10 bases between. The germline V gene encodes CDR1 MNHEY and CDR2 SVGAGI. The CDR3 loop spans 12 amino acids. CDR3 loop: CASSQDSTPLHF. CDR3 nucleotide sequence: TGTGCCAGCAGTCAGGACAGCACACCCCTCCACTTT.

This chain links TRBV29-1 with TRBJ1-1; 8 bases agree with TRBD1. V dropped 7 bases and J dropped 11; count of bases not matched to a gene: 6. Germline CDR1 is SQVTM and CDR2 is ANQGSEA. The CDR3 runs to 10 residues. The CDR3 sequence: CSATTGVAFF. DNA for the CDR3: TGCAGCGCTACGACAGGGGTCGCTTTCTTT.

The chain combines TRBV18 with TRBJ2-7, with 9 nucleotides matching TRBD1. V shed 2 bases and J 0 bases; nucleotides not matched to a gene: 5. The CDR3 loop spans 16 amino acids. Germline lookup yields CDR1 KGHSH and CDR2 LQKENI. Here the CDR3 reads CASSPSGTGPSYEQYF. CDR3 sequence (DNA): TGTGCCAGCTCACCATCTGGGACAGGGCCCTCCTACGAGCAGTACTTC.

The chain carries TRBV7-2 and TRBJ1-3; 9 bases agree with TRBD1. The CDR3 has 19 residues. Per the germline V gene, CDR1 is SGHTA and CDR2 is FQGNSA. Germline trimming cut 6 bases from V and 4 bases from J; bases unmatched to any gene: 19. CDR3 bases: TGTGCCAGCAGGGTTTTGGGACAGGGATTAGTGTCGGACGGAAACACCATATATTTT. This encodes CASRVLGQGLVSDGNTIYF.

Concerning this clone itself: Different DNA sequences within this sample yield the same CDR3. The rearrangement links TRBV27 to TRBJ1-2; D is uncertain. V lost 6 bases to trimming and J lost 2 bases, with 10 bases between them. This CDR3 is built from 13 residues. Germline CDR1 and CDR2: MNHEY and SMNVEV (reference sequence). CDR3 coding DNA: TGTGCCAGCAGACCGACCGGGAACTATGGCTACACCTTC. Its translation: CASRPTGNYGYTF.

The gene calls are TRBV27 and TRBJ1-2; the D is unclear. Between the trimmed V and J ends, which lost 8 bases and 4 bases, there was a span of 17 bases. The CDR3 loop spans 14 amino acids. Germline CDR1 and CDR2: MNHEY and SMNVEV (reference sequence). CDR3 nucleotide sequence: TGTGCCAGCGGACTTGCCGAGGGAACCTATGGCTACACCTTC. Residues: CASGLAEGTYGYTF.

The V gene is TRBV6-5, the J gene TRBJ1-2; TRBD1 is a possible D gene (5 bases). The CDR3 contains 13 residues. CDR1 and CDR2 (germline): MNHEY, SVGAGI. V was shortened by 5 bases and J by 2 bases, with 9 bases between the two germline ends. Here the CDR3 reads CASSPRENYGYTF. The CDR3 region has the DNA TGTGCCAGCAGTCCCAGGGAAAACTATGGCTACACCTTC.

The genes are TRBV6-5 and TRBJ1-6; D is possibly TRBD1 (5 bases). CDR3 length: 15 residues. Trimming took off 2 bases at V and 8 bases at J, with 13 bases between the two ends. Germline loops: CDR1 MNHEY, CDR2 SVGAGI. In DNA, the CDR3 is TGTGCCAGCAGTTACGGGGCCCTAATGGATTCACCCCTCCACTTT. This sequence encodes CASSYGALMDSPLHF.

The rearrangement links TRBV5-1 to TRBJ1-3; D may be TRBD1 (5 bases). Trimming shortened V by 4 bases and J by 2 bases, and 13 bases separated the two germline ends. The CDR3 contains 15 residues. CDR1 is SGHRS and CDR2 is YFSETQ in the germline V gene. CDR3 protein: CASSPGSGTGNTIYF. The CDR3 DNA is TGCGCCAGCAGCCCAGGATCAGGGACTGGAAACACCATATATTTT.

The chain carries TRBV5-1 and TRBJ1-2; perhaps TRBD1 as D (5 bases). From germline, CDR1 is SGHRS and CDR2 YFSETQ. V was clipped by 4 bases and J by 7 bases, with 14 bases between them. This CDR3 has 13 residues. The CDR3, as DNA: TGCGCCAGCAGCCCCAGCAGGGTTCCTGGCTACACCTTC. Its protein product is CASSPSRVPGYTF.

V is TRBV7-2 and J is TRBJ2-1; tentatively, D is TRBD2 (5 bases). V lost 2 bases and J 4 bases, leaving 9 bases between the germline ends. This CDR3 has 14 residues. Germline loops: CDR1 SGHTA, CDR2 FQGNSA. CDR3 nucleotide sequence: TGTGCCAGCAGCTTACGGTCGGGGTACAATGAGCAGTTCTTC. Residues: CASSLRSGYNEQFF.

Regarding this clone: The identical CDR3 is also encoded by other nucleotide sequences in the sample. This rearrangement joins TRBV28 to TRBJ1-3; 9 nucleotides match TRBD1. The CDR3 totals 15 residues. Germline CDR1 reads MDHEN; CDR2 reads SYDVKM. The junction had 3 bases not matched to a gene; V was cut back by 4 bases and J by 2 bases. CDR3 bases: TGTGCCAGCAGTTCCACAGGGGGCGCTGGAAACACCATATATTTT. Its translation: CASSSTGGAGNTIYF.

The chain links TRBV6-5 to TRBJ2-3; D is perhaps TRBD2 (5 bases). CDR3 length: 15 residues. The V end lost 6 bases, the J end lost 0 bases, and 13 bases lay between the germline ends. Per the germline V gene, CDR1 is MNHEY and CDR2 is SVGAGI. In nucleotides, the CDR3 is TGTGCCAGCAGCTCACTAGGATGGAGCACAGATACGCAGTATTTT. Translated: CASSSLGWSTDTQYF.

The genes are TRBV5-1 and TRBJ1-3; unclear D gene. CDR3 length: 15 amino acids. CDR1 SGHRS and CDR2 YFSETQ come from the germline V gene. V lost 0 bases to trimming and J lost 3 bases, with 10 bases between them. In DNA, the CDR3 is TGCGCCAGCAGCTTGGCCCAGACAAATGGAAACACCATATATTTT. This codes for CASSLAQTNGNTIYF.